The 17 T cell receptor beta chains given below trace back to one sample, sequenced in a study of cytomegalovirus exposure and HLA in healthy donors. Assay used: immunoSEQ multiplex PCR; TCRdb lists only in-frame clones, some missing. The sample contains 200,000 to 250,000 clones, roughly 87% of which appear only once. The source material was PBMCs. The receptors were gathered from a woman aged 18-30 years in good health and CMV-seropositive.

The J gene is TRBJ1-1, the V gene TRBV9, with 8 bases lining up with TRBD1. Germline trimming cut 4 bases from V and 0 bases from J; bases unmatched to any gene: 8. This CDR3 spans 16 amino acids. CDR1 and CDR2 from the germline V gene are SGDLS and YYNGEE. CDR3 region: CASSHGQGRMNTEAFF. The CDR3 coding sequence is TGTGCCAGCAGCCATGGACAGGGTCGGATGAACACTGAAGCTTTCTTT. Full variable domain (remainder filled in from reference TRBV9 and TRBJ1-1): DSGVTQTPKHLITATGQRVTLRCSPRSGDLSVYWYQQSLDQGLQFLIQYYNGEERAKGNILERFSAQQFPDLHSELNLSSLELGDSALYFCASSHGQGRMNTEAFFGQGTRLTVV.

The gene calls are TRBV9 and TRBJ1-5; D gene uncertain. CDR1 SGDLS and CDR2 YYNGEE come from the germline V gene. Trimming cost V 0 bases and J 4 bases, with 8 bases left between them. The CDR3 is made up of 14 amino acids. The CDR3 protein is CASSVGELNQPQHF. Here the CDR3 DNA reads TGTGCCAGCAGCGTAGGGGAGTTGAATCAGCCCCAGCATTTT.

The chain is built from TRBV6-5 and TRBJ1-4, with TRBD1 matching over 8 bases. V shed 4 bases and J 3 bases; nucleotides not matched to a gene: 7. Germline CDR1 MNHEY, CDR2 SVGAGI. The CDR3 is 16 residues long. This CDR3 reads CASSWQGATANEKLFF. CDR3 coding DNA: TGTGCCAGCAGTTGGCAGGGGGCGACGGCTAATGAAAAACTGTTTTTT.

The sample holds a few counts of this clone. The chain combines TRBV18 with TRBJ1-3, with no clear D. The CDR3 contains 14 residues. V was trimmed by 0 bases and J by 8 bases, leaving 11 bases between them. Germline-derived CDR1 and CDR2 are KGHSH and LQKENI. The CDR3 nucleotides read TGTGCCAGCTCACCACCTCTGGGAGGAGACACCATATATTTT. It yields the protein CASSPPLGGDTIYF. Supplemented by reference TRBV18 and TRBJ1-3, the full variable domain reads NAGVMQNPRHLVRRRGQEARLRCSPMKGHSHVYWYRQLPEEGLKFMVYLQKENIIDESGMPKERFSAEFPKEGPSILRIQQVVRGDSAAYFCASSPPLGGDTIYFGEGSWLTVV.

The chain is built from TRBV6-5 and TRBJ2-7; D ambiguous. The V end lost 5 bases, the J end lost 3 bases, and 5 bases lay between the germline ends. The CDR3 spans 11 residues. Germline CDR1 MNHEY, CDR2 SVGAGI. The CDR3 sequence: CASSQNYEQYF. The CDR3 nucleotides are TGTGCCAGCAGTCAAAACTACGAGCAGTACTTC.

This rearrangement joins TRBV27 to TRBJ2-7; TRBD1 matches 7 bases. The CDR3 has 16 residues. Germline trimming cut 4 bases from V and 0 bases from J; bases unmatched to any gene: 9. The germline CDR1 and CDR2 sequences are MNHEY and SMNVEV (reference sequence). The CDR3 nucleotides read TGTGCCAGCAGTTCTGGTTTTCGGACAGGCTCCTACGAGCAGTACTTC. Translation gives CASSSGFRTGSYEQYF.

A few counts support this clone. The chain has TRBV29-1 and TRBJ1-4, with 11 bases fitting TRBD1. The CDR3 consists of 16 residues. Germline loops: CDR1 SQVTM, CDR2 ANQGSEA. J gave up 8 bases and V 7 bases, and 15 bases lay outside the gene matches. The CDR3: CSAAGRGQGESEKLFF. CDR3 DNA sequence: TGCAGCGCCGCCGGACGGGGACAGGGGGAAAGCGAAAAACTGTTTTTT. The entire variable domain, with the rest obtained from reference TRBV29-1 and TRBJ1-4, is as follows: SAVISQKPSRDICQRGTSLTIQCQVDSQVTMMFWYRQQPGQSLTLIATANQGSEATYESGFVIDKFPISRPNLTFSTLTVSNMSPEDSSIYLCSAAGRGQGESEKLFFGSGTQLSVL.

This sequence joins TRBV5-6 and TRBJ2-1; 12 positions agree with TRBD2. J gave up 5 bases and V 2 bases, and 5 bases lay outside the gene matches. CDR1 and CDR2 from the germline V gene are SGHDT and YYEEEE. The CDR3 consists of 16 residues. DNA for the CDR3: TGTGCCAGCAGCTTCCTAGCGGGAGGGTACCACAATGAGCAGTTCTTC. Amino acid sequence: CASSFLAGGYHNEQFF.

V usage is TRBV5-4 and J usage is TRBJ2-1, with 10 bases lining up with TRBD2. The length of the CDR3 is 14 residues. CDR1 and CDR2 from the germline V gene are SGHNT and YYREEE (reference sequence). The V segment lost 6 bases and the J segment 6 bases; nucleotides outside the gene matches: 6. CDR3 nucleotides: TGTGCCAGCACCGGACGGACTAGCGGCAATGAGCAGTTCTTC. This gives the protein CASTGRTSGNEQFF.

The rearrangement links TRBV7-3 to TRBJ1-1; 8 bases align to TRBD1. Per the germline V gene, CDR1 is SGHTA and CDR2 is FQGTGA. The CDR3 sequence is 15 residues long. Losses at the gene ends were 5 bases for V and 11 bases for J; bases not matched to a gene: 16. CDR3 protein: CASSADPGTGGRAFF. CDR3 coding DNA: TGTGCCAGCAGCGCGGACCCCGGGACAGGCGGCCGGGCTTTCTTT.

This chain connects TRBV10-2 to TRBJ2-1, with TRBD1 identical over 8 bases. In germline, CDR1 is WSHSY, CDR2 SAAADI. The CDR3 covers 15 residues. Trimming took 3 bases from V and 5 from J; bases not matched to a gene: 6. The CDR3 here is CASSDRDRLNNEQFF. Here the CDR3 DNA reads TGCGCCAGCAGTGATCGGGACAGGTTGAACAATGAGCAGTTCTTC.

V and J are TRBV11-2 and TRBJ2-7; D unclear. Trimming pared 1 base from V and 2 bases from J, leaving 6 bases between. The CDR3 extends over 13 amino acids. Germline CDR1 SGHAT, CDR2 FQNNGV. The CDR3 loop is CASSLGHPYEQYF. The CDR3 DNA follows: TGTGCCAGCAGCTTAGGACACCCCTACGAGCAGTACTTC. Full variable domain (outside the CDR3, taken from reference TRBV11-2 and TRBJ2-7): EAGVAQSPRYKIIEKRQSVAFWCNPISGHATLYWYQQILGQGPKLLIQFQNNGVVDDSQLPKDRFSAERLKGVDSTLKIQPAKLEDSAVYLCASSLGHPYEQYFGPGTRLTVT.

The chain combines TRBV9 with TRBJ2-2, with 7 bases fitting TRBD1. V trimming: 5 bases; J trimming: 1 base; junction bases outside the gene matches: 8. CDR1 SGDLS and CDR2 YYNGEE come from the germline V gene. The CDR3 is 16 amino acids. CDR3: CASSPAGTVNTGELFF. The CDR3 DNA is TGTGCCAGCAGTCCTGCCGGGACAGTGAACACCGGGGAGCTGTTTTTT.

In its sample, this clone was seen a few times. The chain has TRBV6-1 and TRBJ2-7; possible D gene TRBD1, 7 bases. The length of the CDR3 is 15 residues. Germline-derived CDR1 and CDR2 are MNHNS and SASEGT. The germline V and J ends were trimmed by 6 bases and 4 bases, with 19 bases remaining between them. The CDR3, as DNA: TGTGCCAGCAGACGGGGGACAGCCTTCGATTACGAGCAGTACTTC. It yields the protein CASRRGTAFDYEQYF.

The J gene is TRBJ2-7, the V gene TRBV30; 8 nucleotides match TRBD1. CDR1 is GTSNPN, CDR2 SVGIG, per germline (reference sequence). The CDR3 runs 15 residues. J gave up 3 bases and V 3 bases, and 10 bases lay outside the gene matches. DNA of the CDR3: TGTGCCTGGAGAGGTAACCGGGACAGGCTCTACGAGCAGTACTTC. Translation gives CAWRGNRDRLYEQYF.

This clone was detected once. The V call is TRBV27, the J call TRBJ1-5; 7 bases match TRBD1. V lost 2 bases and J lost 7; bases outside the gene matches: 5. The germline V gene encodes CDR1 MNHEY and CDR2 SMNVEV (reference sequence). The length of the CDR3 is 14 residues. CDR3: CASSLLQGQQPQHF. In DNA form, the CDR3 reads TGTGCCAGCAGTTTACTACAGGGGCAGCAGCCCCAGCATTTT.

The CDR3 spells CATSRGGEDPREQFF. The DNA for the CDR3 is TGTGCCACCAGCAGGGGAGGGGAGGATCCTAGGGAGCAGTTCTTC. The chain has TRBV15 and TRBJ2-1, with 7 bases fitting TRBD2. Unmatched junction bases numbered 12, after V lost 3 bases and J lost 10 bases. The CDR3 is 15 residues long. Germline assignment: CDR1 LNHNV and CDR2 YYDKDF (reference sequence).